The 2 T cell receptor beta chains below all came from one sample that was sequenced in a study of T-cell memory formation after mild COVID-19. MiXCR was run by TCRdb on the 5' RACE reads, yielding one entry per CDR3 protein. The table records hundreds of thousands of distinct CDR3 sequences, roughly 22% of them present only once. Sequenced material: PBMCs or a T cell subset sorted from them (not recorded which). Source of these receptors: an adult woman who had mild COVID-19 (a few samples of this study predate the infection). Cell type and time point are not known.

The rearrangement joins TRBV7-3 to TRBJ1-2; D gene uncertain. The germline V and J ends were trimmed by 7 bases and 8 bases, with 5 bases remaining between them. CDR1 is SGHTA, CDR2 FQGTGA, per germline. The CDR3 runs 9 residues. The CDR3 spells CASTGGYTF. The CDR3, as DNA: TGTGCCAGCACAGGCGGCTACACCTTC. Filled out from reference TRBV7-3 and TRBJ1-2, the complete variable domain reads GAGVSQTPSNKVTEKGKYVELRCDPISGHTALYWYRQSLGQGPEFLIYFQGTGAADDSGLPNDRFFAVRPEGSVSTLKIQRTERGDSAVYLCASTGGYTFGSGTRLTVV.

The V call is TRBV4-3, the J call TRBJ2-4; D remains unclear. The V gene lost 0 bases and the J gene lost 1 base, with 13 bases spanning the gap. CDR1 and CDR2 (germline): LGHNA, YSLEER. CDR3 size: 17 residues. The DNA of the CDR3 is TGCGCCAGCAGCCAAGAGTTGACCCACGGGGCCAAAAACATTCAGTACTTC. Protein: CASSQELTHGAKNIQYF.